The T cell receptor (beta chain) under discussion was sequenced for a study of blood T cell repertoires in COVID-19. Study-level background: The samples span acute and convalescent COVID-19 from the United States, Italy and Spain.

This clone was observed once. Data came from immunoSEQ multiplex PCR; TCRdb stores just in-frame clones and leaves some out. The sample carries hundreds of thousands of clones, about 87% recorded once. Sample: peripheral blood. The sequence came from a middle-aged woman who had recovered from COVID-19.

The CDR3 sequence: CASSFQLAGEETQYF. The CDR3 region has the DNA TGTGCCAGCAGCTTTCAGCTAGCGGGGGAAGAGACCCAGTACTTC. The V gene is TRBV7-2, the J gene TRBJ2-5, with TRBD2 matching 10 bases. This CDR3 spans 15 amino acids. The ends lost 3 bases at V and 3 bases at J; junction bases unmatched: 4. The germline gives CDR1 SGHTA, CDR2 FQGNSA.